This T cell receptor (beta chain) was retrieved from a study of T cell changes during pregnancy in multiple sclerosis. CDR3 size: 13 residues. Germline CDR1 and CDR2: MNHEY and SVGAGI. Trimming stripped 2 bases from V and 1 base from J, with 5 bases between. Clones were sequenced by immunoSEQ multiplex PCR, and TCRdb holds only the in-frame ones, with some missing. The sample includes over 45,000 clones, about 90% of them seen just once. This sequence originates from a female donor with multiple sclerosis, enrolled in a pregnancy study. The material was CD8+ T cells from peripheral blood mononuclear cells, obtained after pregnancy. The rearrangement links TRBV6-5 to TRBJ1-1; D remains ambiguous. As DNA, the CDR3 is TGTGCCAGCAGTTACAGCAAGAACACTGAAGCTTTCTTT. It encodes CASSYSKNTEAFF.